The subject of this entry is one T cell receptor beta chain. The antigen is not known. The data derive from a study of a mutant IDH1 vaccine in newly diagnosed glioma. Study-wide context: Patients were started on vaccination 4-6 weeks after radiotherapy alone, or with temozolomide cycles. Therapy received beforehand was radiotherapy, temozolomide, or both, with most patients given both.

The sample's time point: week 11, during vaccination. Every vaccine dose comprised 300 ug of mutant IDH1 20-mer peptide plus topical imiquimod. Each tumor in the donors was a new WHO grade 3 or 4 astrocytoma, IDH1-mutant and ATRX-lost. Sequencing was performed with immunoSEQ multiplex PCR; in TCRdb, only in-frame clones are kept and a portion is missing. The sample has about 25,000 clones; less than 85% are singletons. Trimming left V 2 bases short and J 4 bases short, with 17 bases between. Germline V gives CDR1 GTSNPN, CDR2 SVGIG (reference sequence). The CDR3 spans 15 residues. Study-level findings and limits: Pseudoprogression apparently tracked independently of changes in top peripheral T cell clonotypes.

V is TRBV30 and J is TRBJ1-2, with D unclear. Source: peripheral blood mononuclear cells (PBMCs), taken from a glioma patient whose treatment included an IDH1 peptide vaccine. The origin of this receptor is a young man with glioma. Some clones in this sample may be carry-over from other donors' samples. The CDR3 sequence: CAWSIRPGSGYGYTF. In nucleotides, the CDR3 is TGTGCCTGGAGTATCAGACCGGGGTCGGGCTATGGCTACACCTTC.